A selection of T cell receptor beta chains follows, all from one sample in a study of human T cells and chemical hapten exposure. One entry per CDR3 protein results from TCRdb running MiXCR on the RACE reads. The sample contains around 69,000 distinct CDR3 sequences, approximately 9.4% of which appear only once. The sequencing used whole blood, collected in connection with sensitization to the hapten diphenylcyclopropenone (DPC). Source of these receptors: a woman aged 40 to 50 with alopecia areata. Some clones in this sample may be carry-over from other donors' samples. Both conserved end residues are part of each CDR3. Expanded clones are given a class, and other clones once, few, many or no size at all.

v_gene: TRBV20-1
abundance: NA
j_gene: TRBJ2-1
CDR3aa: CSARASGDRVGYNEQFF

v_gene: TRBV3-1
abundance: many
j_gene: TRBJ1-5
CDR3aa: CASSPGTGAQNQPQHF

v_gene: TRBV10-3
abundance: many
j_gene: TRBJ2-5
CDR3aa: CASSGGPGTPSGETQYF

v_gene: TRBV10-1
abundance: NA
j_gene: TRBJ2-7
CDR3aa: CASSPGGIRAYEQYF

v_gene: TRBV6-2/TRBV6-3
abundance: NA
j_gene: TRBJ2-1
CDR3aa: CASSYSKGSSYNEQFF

v_gene: TRBV29-1
abundance: few
j_gene: TRBJ1-1
CDR3aa: CSVVGSAPWGPSFF

v_gene: TRBV9
abundance: many
j_gene: TRBJ2-5
CDR3aa: CASSPPGAVETQYF

v_gene: TRBV13
abundance: few
j_gene: TRBJ2-3
CDR3aa: CASSLPPSGGVGVGTQYF

v_gene: TRBV29-1
abundance: few
j_gene: TRBJ1-3
CDR3aa: CSVEESGNTIYF

v_gene: TRBV29-1
abundance: NA
j_gene: TRBJ2-1
CDR3aa: CSVAHGQGAYNEQFF

v_gene: TRBV12-5
abundance: many
j_gene: TRBJ1-1
CDR3aa: CASAMNQGYTEAFF

v_gene: TRBV4-3
abundance: NA
j_gene: TRBJ2-7
CDR3aa: CASSQLRQYEQYF

v_gene: TRBV29-1
abundance: many
j_gene: TRBJ2-7
CDR3aa: CSVDWTGNHEQYF

v_gene: TRBV10-3
abundance: NA
j_gene: TRBJ1-5
CDR3aa: CASTQGGGPRSNQPQHF

v_gene: TRBV10-3
abundance: many
j_gene: TRBJ2-5
CDR3aa: CAIGSDGETQYF

v_gene: TRBV5-4
abundance: many
j_gene: TRBJ2-2
CDR3aa: CASSPGQGNTGELFF

v_gene: TRBV6-1
abundance: NA
j_gene: TRBJ2-5
CDR3aa: CASSELAGGGETQYF

v_gene: TRBV20-1
abundance: many
j_gene: TRBJ1-5
CDR3aa: CSASPREAQPQHF

v_gene: TRBV20-1
abundance: many
j_gene: TRBJ2-3
CDR3aa: CSARIGSDTQYF

v_gene: TRBV7-2
abundance: many
j_gene: TRBJ1-5
CDR3aa: CASSIFSYSNQPQHF

v_gene: TRBV7-6
abundance: many
j_gene: TRBJ2-1
CDR3aa: CASSFLLGQGRDEQFF

v_gene: TRBV5-1
abundance: many
j_gene: TRBJ1-1
CDR3aa: CASSLEQWGDTEAFF

v_gene: TRBV7-6
abundance: few
j_gene: TRBJ2-7
CDR3aa: CASAGGVGGAYEQYF

v_gene: TRBV7-9
abundance: many
j_gene: TRBJ1-2
CDR3aa: CASSLQGTLGYTF

v_gene: TRBV28
abundance: many
j_gene: TRBJ2-5
CDR3aa: CASSPDRAETQYF

v_gene: TRBV2
abundance: NA
j_gene: TRBJ1-5
CDR3aa: CASSYRQGGGGPQHF

v_gene: TRBV4-1
abundance: many
j_gene: TRBJ1-1
CDR3aa: CASSQGTEAFF

v_gene: TRBV7-2
abundance: many
j_gene: TRBJ2-4
CDR3aa: CASSFPGHQNIQYF

v_gene: TRBV7-9
abundance: few
j_gene: TRBJ2-1
CDR3aa: CASSPERGDYNEQFF

v_gene: TRBV28
abundance: few
j_gene: TRBJ1-2
CDR3aa: CASSFAPRGYGYTF

v_gene: TRBV7-2
abundance: few
j_gene: TRBJ2-3
CDR3aa: CASSPKASGRTDTQYF

v_gene: TRBV18
abundance: few
j_gene: TRBJ2-1
CDR3aa: CASSRKDKSSYNEQFF

v_gene: TRBV18
abundance: NA
j_gene: TRBJ1-1
CDR3aa: CASSPGVNTEAFF

v_gene: TRBV25-1
abundance: few
j_gene: TRBJ2-3
CDR3aa: CASSPRGRGSSGTDTQYF

v_gene: TRBV7-2
abundance: many
j_gene: TRBJ1-3
CDR3aa: CASSFQGGPSGNTIYF

v_gene: TRBV6-5
abundance: few
j_gene: TRBJ2-1
CDR3aa: CASSYKPAISYNEQFF

v_gene: TRBV4-1
abundance: many
j_gene: TRBJ2-7
CDR3aa: CASSQPDRTYEQYF

v_gene: TRBV4-2
abundance: many
j_gene: TRBJ2-1
CDR3aa: CASSHPLAGGPRNEQFF

v_gene: TRBV5-1
abundance: many
j_gene: TRBJ1-1
CDR3aa: CASSLNSVNTEAFF

v_gene: TRBV7-7
abundance: many
j_gene: TRBJ1-3
CDR3aa: CASSPGQPGSGNTIYF

v_gene: TRBV19
abundance: NA
j_gene: TRBJ2-1
CDR3aa: CASSINRGVSHNEQFF

v_gene: TRBV30
abundance: NA
j_gene: TRBJ2-5
CDR3aa: CAWNRFGGETQYF

v_gene: TRBV7-9
abundance: few
j_gene: TRBJ1-5
CDR3aa: CASSFGSLRGQPQHF

v_gene: TRBV29-1
abundance: few
j_gene: TRBJ2-7
CDR3aa: CSASGSYEQYF

v_gene: TRBV12-3/TRBV12-4
abundance: many
j_gene: TRBJ1-1
CDR3aa: CASSSTGTGGTEAFF

v_gene: TRBV2
abundance: many
j_gene: TRBJ2-3
CDR3aa: CASSEVPGGADTQYF

v_gene: TRBV11-3
abundance: many
j_gene: TRBJ2-5
CDR3aa: CASSTTTIETQYF

v_gene: TRBV5-6
abundance: many
j_gene: TRBJ1-1
CDR3aa: CASSLQDRQEAFF